This record concerns one T cell receptor beta chain sequence. The target antigen is unknown. Per germline, CDR1 LNHDA and CDR2 SQIVND (reference sequence). The trim removed 4 bases at V and 4 bases at J, leaving 9 bases unmatched. The CDR3 has 16 amino acids. These data belong to a study of cytomegalovirus exposure and HLA in healthy donors. The study, taken as a whole, reports: Later examination showed HLA-associated TCR beta chains had greater clonal expansion than equally common others. Versus the roughly 690-donor mean, an Asian-associated ancestry cluster reportedly showed fewer N-insertions in a later analysis.

The PCR was carried out with 60 Vbeta primers and 13 Jbeta primers. Profiled with immunoSEQ multiplex PCR; TCRdb holds only in-frame clones, not every one. The table has 95,000 to 100,000 clones, about 70% seen once; the top ten hold less than 2%. This receptor was taken from a woman aged 40 to 50 in good health and CMV-seronegative. The sequencing sample was made of PBMCs. The J gene is TRBJ2-5, the V gene TRBV19, with TRBD2 matching over 10 bases. The DNA for the CDR3 is TGTGCCAGTAGTAAGGAGATAGCGGGGGGCGGAGAGACCCAGTACTTC. The encoded protein is CASSKEIAGGGETQYF.